This section outlines one TCR beta chain sequence together with its context. Its specific antigen is unknown. Base-call qualities are not available, and no considerably larger clone is one nucleotide away. The record originates from a study of cytomegalovirus exposure and HLA in healthy donors (dated by TCRdb to 2015 to 2018). For the wider study: In an earlier analysis of approximately 500 of the donors, under 300 Gb of sequence data and 100 million or so unique TCR beta sequences from about 180 million T cells were reported. An early release covering 550 to 650 HLA-typed donors comprised 250 to 350 gigabases of sequencing data and tens of millions of unique TCR sequences. Of the roughly 400 genotyped donors, over 80% were placed in the genetic ancestry cluster associated with self-reported Caucasian donors. The study was designed to test whether signatures of past pathogen exposure could be identified by cataloging public T cell receptors. The T cell repertoires of 700 or so subjects were profiled by immunosequencing and related to cytomegalovirus serostatus. Besides the first cohort of more than 650 subjects, a separate validation cohort made up of 120 different subjects was used. The study combined high-throughput TCR immunosequencing, statistical association of individual TCRs with disease status, and machine learning to predict cytomegalovirus infection status. A later analysis re-examined previously published TCR beta repertoires from hundreds of donors and added high-resolution HLA genotyping to investigate patterns of TCR occurrence. Rather than using new phenotypic data, the later analysis identified candidate immune exposures from TCR beta sequences and from how often those sequences occurred across donors. An earlier analysis of about 620 of the donors applied high-throughput TCR beta sequencing to assess whether each TCR beta V gene segment acted as functional or pseudogenic. Alongside the repertoire data, information on donor age, sex, ethnicity and CMV serostatus was compiled. A later genetic analysis used genome-wide SNP genotypes for about three fifths of the 666 donors, treating that subset as a discovery cohort. Every repertoire in the discovery cohort had been generated on one and the same sequencing platform. HLA typing included class I and class II loci at four-digit resolution. The number of typed donors differed by locus: about 629-630 for A, B, C, DRB1 and DQB1; approximately 530 for DQA1; 606 for DPA1; and some 430 for DPB1. Roughly 5 DR-DQ haplotypes were handled as single units for association and clustering, since linkage in the cohort was strong. On average, around 240,000 unique TCR beta nucleotide sequences were sequenced per donor among more than 350 genotyped donors of the cohort, with 15% to 20% of those sequences being non-productive.

General study outcomes and caveats: A few of the identified cytomegalovirus-associated TCR beta chains were confirmed in vitro to be specific for cytomegalovirus antigens. In an earlier analysis of roughly 500 of the donors, most TCR beta V segments appeared in productive rearrangements about 87% or about 30% of the time, broadly matching IMGT annotations. According to a later genetic analysis, donors in an Asian-associated ancestry cluster had fewer N-insertions in productive TCRs than the approximately 630-donor mean. An association between a missense DCLRE1C variant and V-gene and J-gene trimming of TCR beta chains was found in a later genetic analysis and replicated in an independent cohort. Some IMGT-functional V segments, including TRBV6-2 and TRBV6-3, could not be told apart with the 87-base-pair reads, so those segments were excluded. Correlated functional status among segregating V segments might reflect linkage disequilibrium, but an unknown experimental factor could not be ruled out. Only TCR beta chains were sequenced in this cohort, and the absence of alpha or paired-chain data limited detectable features. CMV serostatus was the only immune exposure information available for the cohort. In the study, around 160 TCR beta chains were listed as associated with cytomegalovirus. According to the authors, the approach could potentially be generalized to other disease states and immunological phenotypes. Because HLA typing was unavailable for some donors at each locus, only the typed subset was used in association tests. A later analysis reported that several top co-occurrence clusters appeared linked to parvovirus B19, influenza, CMV and Epstein-Barr virus. According to a later analysis, TCR association rates differed among HLA loci, with DRB1 alleles showing the most associated TCRs and HLA-C alleles showing the fewest. A cluster of highly shared sequence variants was judged likely to be a technical artifact of the sequencing pipeline. Most CMV-associated TCR beta chains appeared to be HLA-restricted in a later analysis, and the HLA associations seemed to be driven largely by CMV exposure. The presence/absence analyses assumed that sequencing depth was roughly uniform across donors, and that assumption may not be true. Because counts were too low, about 15 rarely observed V segments, including chromosome 9 orphons, were left out of the earlier analysis of approximately 500 of the donors. At a false discovery rate of 0.05, a later analysis linked roughly 17,000 TCR beta sequences to specific HLA alleles. Assigning TCR associations to individual alleles was difficult when HLA alleles, especially DR and DQ, strongly co-occurred. A further reported finding was that TCR beta sequences accurately predicted the HLA-A and HLA-B alleles for most subjects in the first cohort. Across donors, most TCR sequences were observed very rarely, whereas some public TCRs were present in many individuals. In a later analysis, HLA-associated TCR beta chains were found to be more clonally expanded and to have lower generation probabilities than equally common non-associated chains. Cytomegalovirus status was reported to be diagnosed by the classifier with high specificity and sensitivity in both the original and validation cohorts.

The cohort was made up of approximately 670 healthy bone marrow donors. All cohort members were sampled while nominally healthy, although unrecorded immune exposures were likely present. The donor was CMV seronegative and belonged to the group of 350 to 400 seronegative cohort members. A peripheral blood sample was collected from each donor, and TCR beta sequencing was performed on peripheral blood mononuclear cells. The Qiagen DNeasy Blood Extraction Kit was used to extract genomic DNA from the blood cell samples. The germline V gene (reference sequence) supplies CDR1 LNHDA and CDR2 SQIVND. The CDR3 spans 18 residues, from the cysteine through the phenylalanine. The only DNA kept is the CDR3, 54 bases in frame from the first base. The junction shows trimming of 5 bases on V and 2 bases on J, and the gene matches do not reach 8 bases of it. The library was produced with the immunoSEQ multiplex PCR assay. For the multiplex PCR, a mixture combining 60 forward primers for TCR Vbeta segments and 13 reverse primers for TCR Jbeta segments was used. The CDR3 region of rearranged TCR beta genes was amplified from genomic DNA by a multiplex PCR assay. The Illumina HiSeq System was used to sequence the amplified TCR beta libraries as 87-base-pair reads. Per the original workflow: Across the roughly 670 repertoires, a later analysis counted approximately 75 million unique TCR beta chains, 9 million to 14 million of which were shared by at least two donors. Raw reads were error-corrected and collapsed into unique sequences with a nearest-neighbor algorithm that merged closely related sequences to remove PCR and sequencing errors. To assign V, D and J gene segments, CDR3 sequences were aligned to IMGT reference sequences. For a sequence to be retained, at least a six-nucleotide match to both a V gene segment and a J gene segment was required. A rearrangement counted as productive if the CDR3 had no stop codons and remained in frame with V and J, and every other rearrangement counted as non-productive. CDR3 was defined according to IMGT convention as the region running from the second conserved V-encoded cysteine to the conserved J-encoded phenylalanine. The earlier analysis of approximately 590 of the donors excluded any sequence lacking an unambiguous match to a single V gene segment. In an earlier analysis of approximately 590 of the donors, V segments were called functional above 56.7% productive rearrangements and were called segregating when the between-donor standard deviation exceeded 5%. A statistical classification framework was built for diagnosing cytomegalovirus status from the catalog of TCR beta chain sequences. A later analysis assigned V and J genes by comparing TCR nucleotide sequences with IMGT/GENE-DB human TR gene sequences. A later analysis assigned CDR3 sequences and most-parsimonious VDJ recombination scenarios with the TCRdist pipeline. In a later analysis, each TCR beta chain was defined by its CDR3 amino acid sequence together with its V-gene family, and reads without a unique V-gene family were excluded. As a way to deal with suspected cross-contamination and a sequencing artifact, a later analysis dropped 592 nucleotide sequences that were highly shared and had low generation probability. For each public chain, a later analysis derived a clonal expansion index from normalized ranks of inferred template counts within each repertoire. In a later analysis, generation probabilities were computed using a VDJ recombination model fitted to out-of-frame rearrangements, and the results were checked against IGoR. In a later analysis, hypergeometric tests were used to score TCR-TCR, TCR-HLA and TCR-CMV co-occurrence, with a repertoire-size bias correction applied to TCR pairs. False discovery rates were estimated in a later analysis by permuting HLA or CMV assignments 20 times. In a later analysis, co-occurring TCRs were grouped using DBSCAN, with TCRdist sequence similarity added in when clustering inside HLA-allele-positive subsets. Repertoires with fewer than 30,000 or more than 120,000 public chains, plus five repertoires with anomalous nucleotide sharing, were excluded from co-occurrence clustering. Sourced from immuneACCESS, this table was stored by TCRdb with only in-frame sequences that have V and J called. A share of the clones is absent; for the studies checked, an unresolved V gene accounts for under half, and the remainder has no known explanation. Clonal size and the V and J genes are those of that table, whereas D and trimming came from the DNA. The sample has about 140,000 clones on record, about 83% of them singletons. 4% to 6.5% of the sample lies in the top ten.

The clonotype originates from a woman aged 25 to 45 in good health and CMV-seronegative. The V and J segments used are TRBV19 and TRBJ2-1; TRBD2 fits 14 bases in the junction. What was sequenced was PBMCs. The nucleotides read TGTGCCAGTAGTCCCGGGACTAGCGGGAGTGGCCCCTACAATGAGCAGTTCTTC. This encodes CASSPGTSGSGPYNEQFF. Extended through the reference TRBV19 and TRBJ2-1 proteins, this CDR3 yields the full variable domain: DGGITQSPKYLFRKEGQNVTLSCEQNLNHDAMYWYRQDPGQGLRLIYYSQIVNDFQKGDIAEGYSVSREKKESFPLTVTSAQKNPTAFYLCASSPGTSGSGPYNEQFFGPGTRLTVL.